Below, 14 T cell receptor beta chains from the same sample are listed, as sequenced in a study of CXCR3-negative and CXCR3-positive naive CD8 T cells (dated by TCRdb to between 2017 and 2020). Here is what the overall study found, with its caveats: Compared with CXCR3-negative naive cells, CXCR3-positive naive cells had TRB CDR3s with higher hydrophobicity (lower Kidera factor 4), lower energy, and higher strength and volume indices.

No cognate antigen is known for these TCRs. The sample was run on a NextSeq 550. The Human TCR Profiling Kit (MiLaboratory) was used to make UMI-labeled 5' RACE TRB cDNA libraries. The reads were reprocessed in TCRdb, with one entry per CDR3 protein sequence and no accompanying DNA. In this sample's table one finds some 140,000 distinct CDR3 sequences. Of the sample, nearly 0.5% is held by the ten largest clones. Material: naive CXCR3+ CD8+ T cells from blood. The cell subset or site label, read with the paper, signifies: CD45RO-CCR7+CD27+CD95- naive CD8+ T cells expressing CXCR3 (TNR3+). The receptors originated from a human donor in good health. Some clones in this sample may be carry-over from other donors' samples.

J is TRBJ2-3 and V is TRBV10-3. Germline CDR1 ENHRY, CDR2 SYGVKD. CDR3 length: 15 residues. CDR3 region: CAISELQSGTDTQYF.

The V gene is TRBV7-2, the J gene TRBJ2-5; TCRdb designates TRBD2, a call that cannot be tested without DNA. The length of the CDR3 is 15 residues. Germline CDR1 reads SGHTA; CDR2 reads FQGNSA. The CDR3 protein is CASGRGSGGLETQYF.

The rearrangement uses TRBV12-3 or TRBV12-4 and TRBJ1-2. The CDR3 is 13 residues long. CDR3 sequence reads: CASSLLADYGYTF.

The genes are TRBV7-9 and TRBJ2-1; TCRdb's D call, TRBD2, is unchecked because there is no DNA. CDR1 and CDR2 (germline): SEHNR, FQNEAQ (reference sequence). There are 14 residues in the CDR3. CDR3 loop: CASSSLAGVAEQFF.

V usage is TRBV7-2 and J usage is TRBJ2-3. The length of the CDR3 is 14 residues. Germline V lookup: CDR1 SGHTA, CDR2 FQGNSA. CDR3 protein: CASSSLQYTDTQYF.

The chain recombines TRBV7-8 with TRBJ2-3; TCRdb designates TRBD1, a call that cannot be tested without DNA. This CDR3 spans 15 amino acids. Germline loops: CDR1 SGHVS, CDR2 FQNEAQ. The CDR3 region is CASSEDTQGPDTQYF.

The CDR3 sequence: CSGRTPSYEQYF. This chain joins TRBV29-1 and TRBJ2-7; absent DNA, TCRdb's TRBD1 call cannot be checked. The CDR3 runs 12 residues. The germline V gene encodes CDR1 SQVTM and CDR2 ANQGSEA.

The chain employs TRBV6-1 and TRBJ2-7. CDR1 is MNHNS, CDR2 SASEGT, per germline. The CDR3 consists of 13 residues. This CDR3 reads CASSEASLYEQYF.

The rearrangement links TRBV4-3 to TRBJ2-7. This CDR3 is 14 amino acids long. CDR1 is LGHNA and CDR2 is YSLEER in the germline V gene. CDR3 amino acids: CASSQDTGFYEQYF.

The chain carries TRBV29-1 and TRBJ2-1; TCRdb calls TRBD2, which cannot be checked without DNA. Germline CDR1 is SQVTM and CDR2 is ANQGSEA. The CDR3 totals 16 residues. The CDR3 here is CSVPSVREGRHNEQFF.

This rearrangement joins TRBV4-2 to TRBJ2-3; TCRdb calls TRBD1, which cannot be checked without DNA. This CDR3 has 15 amino acids. Germline V CDR1 and CDR2: LGHNA, YNFKEQ. The CDR3: CASNAGTGVTDTQYF.

This chain links TRBV10-3 with TRBJ2-5. The CDR3 is 13 residues long. Germline V CDR1 and CDR2: ENHRY, SYGVKD. This chain's CDR3 is CAISGEDLETQYF.

The chain recombines TRBV29-1 with TRBJ1-1. The CDR3 sequence is 15 residues long. Germline lookup yields CDR1 SQVTM and CDR2 ANQGSEA. The CDR3 protein is CSVVSEPLMNTEAFF.

The V and J genes are TRBV7-9 and TRBJ2-2; without DNA, the TCRdb call of TRBD1 cannot be checked. The CDR3 has 15 amino acids. Germline V gene sequence: CDR1 SEHNR, CDR2 FQNEAQ (reference sequence). The CDR3 protein is CASSLAPGSGGELFF.